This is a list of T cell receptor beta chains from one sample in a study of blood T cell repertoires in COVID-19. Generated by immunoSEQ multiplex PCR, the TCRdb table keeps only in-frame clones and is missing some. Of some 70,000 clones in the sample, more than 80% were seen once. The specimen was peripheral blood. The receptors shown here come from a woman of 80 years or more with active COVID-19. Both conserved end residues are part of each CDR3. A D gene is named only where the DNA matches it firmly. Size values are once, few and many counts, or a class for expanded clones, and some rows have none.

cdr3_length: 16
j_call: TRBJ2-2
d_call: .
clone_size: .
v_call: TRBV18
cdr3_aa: CASSPFGGTSRGELFF
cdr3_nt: TGTGCCAGCTCACCTTTTGGAGGCACCTCGAGAGGGGAGCTGTTTTTT

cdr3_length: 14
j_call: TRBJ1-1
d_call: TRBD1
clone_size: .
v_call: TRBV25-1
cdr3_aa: CASSARDSATEAFF
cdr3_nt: TGTGCCAGCAGTGCTCGGGACAGTGCGACTGAAGCTTTCTTT

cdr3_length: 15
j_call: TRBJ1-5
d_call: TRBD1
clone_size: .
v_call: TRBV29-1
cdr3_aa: CSASPGTGPHQPQHF
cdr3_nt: TGCAGCGCAAGCCCAGGGACAGGGCCCCATCAGCCCCAGCATTTT

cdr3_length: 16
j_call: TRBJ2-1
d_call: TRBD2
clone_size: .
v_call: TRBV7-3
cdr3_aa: CASSWLGLAGLNEQFF
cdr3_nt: TGTGCCAGCAGCTGGTTAGGACTAGCGGGTCTCAATGAGCAGTTCTTC

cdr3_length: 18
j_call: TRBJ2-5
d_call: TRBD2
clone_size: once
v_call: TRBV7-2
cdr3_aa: CASSPEGKGAGGPMAQYF
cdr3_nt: TGTGCCAGCAGCCCCGAGGGGAAGGGAGCGGGAGGGCCGATGGCCCAGTACTTC

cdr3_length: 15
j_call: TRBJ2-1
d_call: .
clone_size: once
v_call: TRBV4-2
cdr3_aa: CASSQEAGPYNEQFF
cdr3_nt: TGTGCCAGCAGCCAAGAGGCGGGACCCTACAATGAGCAGTTCTTC

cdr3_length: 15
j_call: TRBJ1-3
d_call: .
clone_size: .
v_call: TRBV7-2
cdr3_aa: CASSRDRTSGNTIYF
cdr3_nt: TGTGCCAGCAGCAGAGACAGGACTTCTGGAAACACCATATATTTT

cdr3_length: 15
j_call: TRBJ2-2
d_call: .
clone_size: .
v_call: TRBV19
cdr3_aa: CATAPVKGEAGELFF
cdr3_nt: TGTGCCACCGCACCAGTCAAGGGGGAAGCCGGGGAGCTGTTTTTT

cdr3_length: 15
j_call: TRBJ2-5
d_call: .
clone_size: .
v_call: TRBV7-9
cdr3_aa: CASSARQFTSETQYF
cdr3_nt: TGTGCCAGCAGCGCCCGACAGTTTACGTCAGAGACCCAGTACTTC

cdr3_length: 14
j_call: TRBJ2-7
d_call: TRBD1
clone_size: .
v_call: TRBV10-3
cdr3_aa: CAISAGTGLSEQYF
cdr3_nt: TGTGCCATCAGTGCCGGGACAGGGCTCTCCGAGCAGTACTTC

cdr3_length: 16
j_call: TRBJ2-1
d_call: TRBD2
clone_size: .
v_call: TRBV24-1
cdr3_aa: CATSDSLAASYNEQFF
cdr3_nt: TGTGCCACCAGTGATTCCCTAGCGGCCTCCTACAATGAGCAGTTCTTC

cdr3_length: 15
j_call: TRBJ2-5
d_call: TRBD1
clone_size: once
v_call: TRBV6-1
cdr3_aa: CASSEQQGVGETQYF
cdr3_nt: TGTGCCAGCAGTGAACAACAGGGGGTTGGGGAGACCCAGTACTTC

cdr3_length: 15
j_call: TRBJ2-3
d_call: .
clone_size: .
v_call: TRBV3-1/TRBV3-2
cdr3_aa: CASREGGQSTDTQYF
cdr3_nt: TGTGCCAGCAGAGAGGGGGGACAGAGCACAGATACGCAGTATTTT

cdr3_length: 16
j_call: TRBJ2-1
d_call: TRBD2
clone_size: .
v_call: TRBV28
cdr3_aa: CASGSPSGRRKNEQFF
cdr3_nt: TGTGCCAGCGGGTCTCCCAGCGGGAGACGAAAGAATGAGCAGTTCTTC

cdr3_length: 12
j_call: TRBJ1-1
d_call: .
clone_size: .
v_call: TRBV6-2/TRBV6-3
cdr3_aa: CASSYRRTEAFF
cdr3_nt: TGTGCCAGCAGTTACAGGAGAACTGAAGCTTTCTTT

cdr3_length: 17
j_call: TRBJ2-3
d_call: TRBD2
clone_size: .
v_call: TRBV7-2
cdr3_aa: CASSLDGTSGRTDTQYF
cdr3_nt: TGTGCCAGCAGCTTAGACGGGACTAGCGGGAGAACAGATACGCAGTATTTT

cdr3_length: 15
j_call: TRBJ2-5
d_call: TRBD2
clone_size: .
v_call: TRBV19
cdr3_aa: CASNSGPSGQETQYF
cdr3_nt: TGTGCCAGTAATTCAGGGCCTAGCGGCCAAGAGACCCAGTACTTC

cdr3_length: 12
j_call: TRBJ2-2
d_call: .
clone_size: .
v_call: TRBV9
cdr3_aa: CASSVDHGELFF
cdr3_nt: TGTGCCAGCAGCGTAGACCACGGTGAGCTGTTTTTT

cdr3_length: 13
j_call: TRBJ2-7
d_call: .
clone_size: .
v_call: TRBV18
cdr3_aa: CASSPGSSYEQYF
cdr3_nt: TGTGCCAGCTCACCAGGGAGCTCCTACGAGCAGTACTTC

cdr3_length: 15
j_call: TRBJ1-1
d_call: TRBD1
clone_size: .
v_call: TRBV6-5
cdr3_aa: CASSWQTGGVTEAFF
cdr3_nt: TGTGCCAGCAGTTGGCAGACAGGGGGCGTCACTGAAGCTTTCTTT

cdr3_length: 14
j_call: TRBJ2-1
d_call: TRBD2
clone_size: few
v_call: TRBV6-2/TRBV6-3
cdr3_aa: CASSLPGGYNEQFF
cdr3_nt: TGTGCCAGCAGTCTCCCGGGAGGGTACAATGAGCAGTTCTTC

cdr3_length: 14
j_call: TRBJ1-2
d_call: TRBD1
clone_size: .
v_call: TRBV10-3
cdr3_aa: CAISEPQGARGYTF
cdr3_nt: TGTGCCATCAGTGAGCCCCAGGGGGCGCGGGGCTACACCTTC

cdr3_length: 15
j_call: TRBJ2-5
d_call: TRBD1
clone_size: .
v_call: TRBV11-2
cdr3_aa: CASSLGGTEQETQYF
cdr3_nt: TGTGCCAGCAGCTTAGGAGGGACAGAGCAAGAGACCCAGTACTTC

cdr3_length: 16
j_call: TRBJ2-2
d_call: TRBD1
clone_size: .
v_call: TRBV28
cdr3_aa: CASSLAGQGTAGELFF
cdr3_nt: TGTGCCAGCAGTTTAGCGGGACAGGGAACGGCCGGGGAGCTGTTTTTT

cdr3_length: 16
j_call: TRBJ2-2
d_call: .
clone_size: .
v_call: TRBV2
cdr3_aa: CASNPDTNPVTGELFF
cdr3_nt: TGTGCCAGCAATCCTGACACAAACCCAGTGACCGGGGAGCTGTTTTTT